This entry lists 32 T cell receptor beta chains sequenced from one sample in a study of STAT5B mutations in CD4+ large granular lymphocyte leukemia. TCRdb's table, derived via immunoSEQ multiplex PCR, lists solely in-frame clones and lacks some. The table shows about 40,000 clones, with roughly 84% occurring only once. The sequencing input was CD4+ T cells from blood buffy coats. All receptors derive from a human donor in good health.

The CDR3, as DNA: TGTGCCAGCTCATCACAGGACAGCTCCTACGAGCAGTACTTC. It encodes CASSSQDSSYEQYF. The chain has TRBV18 and TRBJ2-7, with D maybe TRBD1 (6 bases). CDR1 is KGHSH, CDR2 LQKENI, per germline. The CDR3 is 14 residues long. The V end lost 5 bases, the J end lost 0 bases, and 11 bases lay between the germline ends.

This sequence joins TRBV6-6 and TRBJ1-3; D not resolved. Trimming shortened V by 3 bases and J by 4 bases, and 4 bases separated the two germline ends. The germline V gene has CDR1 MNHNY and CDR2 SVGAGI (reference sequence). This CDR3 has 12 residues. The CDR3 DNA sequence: TGTGCCAGCAGTTATCCCGGAAACACCATATATTTT. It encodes CASSYPGNTIYF.

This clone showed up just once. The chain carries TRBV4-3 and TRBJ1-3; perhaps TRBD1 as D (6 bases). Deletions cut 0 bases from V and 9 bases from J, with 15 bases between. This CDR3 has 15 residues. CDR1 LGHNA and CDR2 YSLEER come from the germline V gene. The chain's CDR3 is CASSQDGGKGGTIYF. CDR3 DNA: TGCGCCAGCAGCCAAGATGGAGGGAAGGGGGGCACCATATATTTT.

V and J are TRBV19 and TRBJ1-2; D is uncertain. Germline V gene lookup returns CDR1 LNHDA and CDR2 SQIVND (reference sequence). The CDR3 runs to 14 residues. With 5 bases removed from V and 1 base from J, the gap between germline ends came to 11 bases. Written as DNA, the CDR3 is TGTGCCAGTAGTTCATTACAGATTAACTATGGCTACACCTTC. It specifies CASSSLQINYGYTF.

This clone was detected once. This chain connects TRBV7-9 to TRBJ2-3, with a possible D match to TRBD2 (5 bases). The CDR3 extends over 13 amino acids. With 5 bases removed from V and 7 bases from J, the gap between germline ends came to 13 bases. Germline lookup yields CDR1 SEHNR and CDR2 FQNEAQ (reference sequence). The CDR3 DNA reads TGTGCCAGCAGCCCCCTAGAGGGAAATACGCAGTATTTT. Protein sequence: CASSPLEGNTQYF. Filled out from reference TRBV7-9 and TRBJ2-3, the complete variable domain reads DTGVSQNPRHKITKRGQNVTFRCDPISEHNRLYWYRQTLGQGPEFLTYFQNEAQLEKSRLLSDRFSAERPKGSFSTLEIQRTEQGDSAMYLCASSPLEGNTQYFGPGTRLTVL.

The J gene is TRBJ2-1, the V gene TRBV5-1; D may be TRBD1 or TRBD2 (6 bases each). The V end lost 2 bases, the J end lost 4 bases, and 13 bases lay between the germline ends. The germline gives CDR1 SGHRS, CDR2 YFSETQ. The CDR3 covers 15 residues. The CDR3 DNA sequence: TGCGCCAGCAGCTTACTGGGGGGCTCTTACAATGAGCAGTTCTTC. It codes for CASSLLGGSYNEQFF.

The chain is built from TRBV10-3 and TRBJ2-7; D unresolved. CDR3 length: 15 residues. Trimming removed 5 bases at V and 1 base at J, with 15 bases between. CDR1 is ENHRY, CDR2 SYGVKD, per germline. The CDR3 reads CAISKSTGPSYEQYF. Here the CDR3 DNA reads TGTGCCATCAGTAAATCTACCGGGCCGTCCTACGAGCAGTACTTC.

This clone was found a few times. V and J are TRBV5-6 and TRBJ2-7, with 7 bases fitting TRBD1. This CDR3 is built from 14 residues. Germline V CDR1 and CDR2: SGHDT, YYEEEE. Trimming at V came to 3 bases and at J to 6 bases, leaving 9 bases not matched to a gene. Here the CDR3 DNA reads TGTGCCAGCAGCTCCAGACAGGGAATAGGCGAGCAGTACTTC. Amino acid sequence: CASSSRQGIGEQYF.

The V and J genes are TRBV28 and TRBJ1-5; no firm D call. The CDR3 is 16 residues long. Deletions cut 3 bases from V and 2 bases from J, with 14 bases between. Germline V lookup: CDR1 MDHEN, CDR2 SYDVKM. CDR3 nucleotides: TGTGCCAGCAGTTTGTCCAGGAGCTTTGGCAATCAGCCCCAGCATTTT. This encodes CASSLSRSFGNQPQHF.

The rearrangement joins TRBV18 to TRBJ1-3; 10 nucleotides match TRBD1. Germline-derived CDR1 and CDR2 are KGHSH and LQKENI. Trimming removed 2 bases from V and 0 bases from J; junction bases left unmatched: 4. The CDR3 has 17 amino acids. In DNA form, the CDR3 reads TGTGCCAGCTCACCAGGACAGGGGGTGAGCTCTGGAAACACCATATATTTT. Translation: CASSPGQGVSSGNTIYF.

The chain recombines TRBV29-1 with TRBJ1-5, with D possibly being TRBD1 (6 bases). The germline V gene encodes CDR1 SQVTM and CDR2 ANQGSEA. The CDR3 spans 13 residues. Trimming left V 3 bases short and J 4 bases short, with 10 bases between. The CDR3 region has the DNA TGCAGCGTTGAGGCAGGGGAAAATCAGCCCCAGCATTTT. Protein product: CSVEAGENQPQHF.

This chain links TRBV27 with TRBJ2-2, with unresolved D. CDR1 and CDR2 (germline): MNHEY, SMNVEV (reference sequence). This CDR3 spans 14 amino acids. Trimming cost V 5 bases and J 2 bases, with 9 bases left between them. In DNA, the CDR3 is TGTGCCAGCAGTCTAATAGAAAACACCGGGGAGCTGTTTTTT. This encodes CASSLIENTGELFF.

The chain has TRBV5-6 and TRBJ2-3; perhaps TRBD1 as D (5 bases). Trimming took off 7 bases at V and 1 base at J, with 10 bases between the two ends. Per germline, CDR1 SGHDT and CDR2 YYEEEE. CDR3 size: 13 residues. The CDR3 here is CASDDSRTDTQYF. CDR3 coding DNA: TGTGCCAGCGACGACAGCCGCACAGATACGCAGTATTTT.

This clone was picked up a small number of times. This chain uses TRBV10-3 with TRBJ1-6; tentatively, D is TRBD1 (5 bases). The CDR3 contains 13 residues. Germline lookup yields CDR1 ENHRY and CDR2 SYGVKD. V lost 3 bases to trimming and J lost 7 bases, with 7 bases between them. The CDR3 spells CAISDRENSPLHF. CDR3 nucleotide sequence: TGTGCCATCAGTGACAGGGAAAATTCACCCCTCCACTTT.

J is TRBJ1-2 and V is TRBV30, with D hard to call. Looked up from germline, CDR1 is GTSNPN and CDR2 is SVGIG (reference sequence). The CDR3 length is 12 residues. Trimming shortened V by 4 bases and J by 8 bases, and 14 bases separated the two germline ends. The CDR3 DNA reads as TGTGCCTGGAAAAGGACCCCCACGGGCTACACCTTC. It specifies CAWKRTPTGYTF.

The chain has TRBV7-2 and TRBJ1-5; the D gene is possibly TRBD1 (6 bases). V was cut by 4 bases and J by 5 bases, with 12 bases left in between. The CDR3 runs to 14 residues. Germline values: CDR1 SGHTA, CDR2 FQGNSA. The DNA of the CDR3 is TGTGCCAGCAGCTATGGGGGGCTTCATCAGCCCCAGCATTTT. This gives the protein CASSYGGLHQPQHF.

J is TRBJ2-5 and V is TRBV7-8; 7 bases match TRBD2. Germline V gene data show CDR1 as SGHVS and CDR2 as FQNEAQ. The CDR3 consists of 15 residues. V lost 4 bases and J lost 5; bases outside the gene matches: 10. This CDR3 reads CASSSWRERRETQYF. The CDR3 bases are TGTGCCAGCAGCTCATGGCGGGAGCGGCGGGAGACCCAGTACTTC.

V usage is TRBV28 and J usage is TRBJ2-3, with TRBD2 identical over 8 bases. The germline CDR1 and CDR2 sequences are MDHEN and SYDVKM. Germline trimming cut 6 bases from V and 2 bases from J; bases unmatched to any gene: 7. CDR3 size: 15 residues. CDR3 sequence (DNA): TGTGCCAGCAGCTCGGGGGGGGCCAACACAGATACGCAGTATTTT. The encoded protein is CASSSGGANTDTQYF.

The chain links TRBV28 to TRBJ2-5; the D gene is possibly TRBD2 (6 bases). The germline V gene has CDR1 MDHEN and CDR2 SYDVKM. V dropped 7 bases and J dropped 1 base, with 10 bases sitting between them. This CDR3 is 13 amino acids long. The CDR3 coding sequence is TGTGCCAGCACCGACGGGGGCCAAGAGACCCAGTACTTC. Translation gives CASTDGGQETQYF.

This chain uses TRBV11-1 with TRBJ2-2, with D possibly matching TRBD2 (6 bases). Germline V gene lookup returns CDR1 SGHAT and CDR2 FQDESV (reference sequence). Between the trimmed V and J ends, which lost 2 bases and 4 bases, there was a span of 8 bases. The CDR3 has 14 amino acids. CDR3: CASSLREVTGELFF. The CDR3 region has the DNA TGTGCCAGCAGCTTAAGGGAGGTCACCGGGGAGCTGTTTTTT.

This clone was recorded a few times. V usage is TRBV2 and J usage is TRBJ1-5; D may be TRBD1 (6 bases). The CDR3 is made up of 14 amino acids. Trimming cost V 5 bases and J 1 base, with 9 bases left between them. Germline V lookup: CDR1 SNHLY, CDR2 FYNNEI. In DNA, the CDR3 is TGTGCCAGCAGTCGACAGGCAAGCAATCAGCCCCAGCATTTT. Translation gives CASSRQASNQPQHF.

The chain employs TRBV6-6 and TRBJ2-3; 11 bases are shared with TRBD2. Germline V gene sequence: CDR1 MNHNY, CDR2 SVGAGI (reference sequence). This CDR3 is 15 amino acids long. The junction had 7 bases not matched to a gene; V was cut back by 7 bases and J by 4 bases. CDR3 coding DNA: TGTGCCAGCACCGTAGCGGGGGGGCGAGCAGATACGCAGTATTTT. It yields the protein CASTVAGGRADTQYF.

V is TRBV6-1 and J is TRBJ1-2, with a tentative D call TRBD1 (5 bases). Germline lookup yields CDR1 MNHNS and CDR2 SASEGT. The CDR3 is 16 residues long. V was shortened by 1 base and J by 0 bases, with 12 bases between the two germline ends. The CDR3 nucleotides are TGTGCCAGCAGTGAAGTTACAGGCAAAGCTAACTATGGCTACACCTTC. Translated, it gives CASSEVTGKANYGYTF.

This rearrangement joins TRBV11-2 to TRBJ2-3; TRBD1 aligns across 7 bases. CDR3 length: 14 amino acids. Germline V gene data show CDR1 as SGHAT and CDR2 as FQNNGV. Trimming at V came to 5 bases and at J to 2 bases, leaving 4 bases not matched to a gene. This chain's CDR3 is CASSVGQHTDTQYF. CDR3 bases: TGTGCCAGCAGCGTGGGACAGCACACAGATACGCAGTATTTT.

The DNA of the CDR3 is TGTGCCAGCAGACCAGGGACAGGGGGCTATGGCTACACCTTC. It translates to CASRPGTGGYGYTF. The chain joins TRBV2 to TRBJ1-2, with 11 bases matching TRBD1. This CDR3 is 14 amino acids long. V dropped 6 bases and J dropped 4; count of bases not matched to a gene: 4. Germline V CDR1 and CDR2: SNHLY, FYNNEI.

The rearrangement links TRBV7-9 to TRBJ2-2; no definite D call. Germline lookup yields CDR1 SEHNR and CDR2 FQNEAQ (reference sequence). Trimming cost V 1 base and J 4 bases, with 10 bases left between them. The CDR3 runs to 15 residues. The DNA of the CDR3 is TGTGCCAGCAGCTTAGGGGTGGGGTCCACCGGGGAGCTGTTTTTT. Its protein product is CASSLGVGSTGELFF.

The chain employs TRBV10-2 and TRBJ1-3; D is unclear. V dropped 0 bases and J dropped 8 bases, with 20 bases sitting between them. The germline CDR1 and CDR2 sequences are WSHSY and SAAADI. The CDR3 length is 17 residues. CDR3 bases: TGCGCCAGCAGTGAGTCGTTAACCGGCAGCTACGTTGACACCATATATTTT. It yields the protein CASSESLTGSYVDTIYF.

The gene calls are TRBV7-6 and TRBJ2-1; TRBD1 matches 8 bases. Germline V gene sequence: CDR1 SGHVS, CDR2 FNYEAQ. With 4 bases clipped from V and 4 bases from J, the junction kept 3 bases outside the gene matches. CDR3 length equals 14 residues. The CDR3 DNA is TGTGCCAGCAGCTCCAGGGGGCAATACAATGAGCAGTTCTTC. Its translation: CASSSRGQYNEQFF.

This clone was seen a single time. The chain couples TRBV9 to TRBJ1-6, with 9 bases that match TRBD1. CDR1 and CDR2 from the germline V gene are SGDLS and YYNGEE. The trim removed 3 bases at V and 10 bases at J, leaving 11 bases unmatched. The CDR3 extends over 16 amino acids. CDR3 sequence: CASSDRGGQGFSPLHF. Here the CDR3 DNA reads TGTGCCAGCAGCGACAGAGGGGGACAGGGCTTCTCACCCCTCCACTTT.

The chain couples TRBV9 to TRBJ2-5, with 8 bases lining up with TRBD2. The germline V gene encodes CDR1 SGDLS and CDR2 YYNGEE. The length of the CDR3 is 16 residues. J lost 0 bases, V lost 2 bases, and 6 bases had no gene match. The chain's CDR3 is CASSVLAGTHQETQYF. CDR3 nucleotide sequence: TGTGCCAGCAGCGTCCTAGCGGGCACCCACCAAGAGACCCAGTACTTC.

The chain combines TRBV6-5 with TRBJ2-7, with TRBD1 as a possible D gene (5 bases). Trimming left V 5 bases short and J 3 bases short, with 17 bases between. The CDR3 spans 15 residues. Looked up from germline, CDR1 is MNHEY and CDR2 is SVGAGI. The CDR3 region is CASSQGFEKDYEQYF. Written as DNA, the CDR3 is TGTGCCAGCAGTCAGGGCTTTGAGAAGGACTACGAGCAGTACTTC.

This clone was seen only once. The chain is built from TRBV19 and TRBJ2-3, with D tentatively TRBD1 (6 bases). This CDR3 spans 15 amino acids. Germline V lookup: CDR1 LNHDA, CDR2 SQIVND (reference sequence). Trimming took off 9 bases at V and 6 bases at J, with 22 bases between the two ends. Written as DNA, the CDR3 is TGTGCCAGCTGGACAGATGGTAGACCCGCGGATACGCAGTATTTT. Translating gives CASWTDGRPADTQYF. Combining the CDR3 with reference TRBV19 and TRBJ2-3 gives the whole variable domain DGGITQSPKYLFRKEGQNVTLSCEQNLNHDAMYWYRQDPGQGLRLIYYSQIVNDFQKGDIAEGYSVSREKKESFPLTVTSAQKNPTAFYLCASWTDGRPADTQYFGPGTRLTVL.